The rows below give T cell receptor beta chains drawn from one sample of a study of CD8+ T cells in alopecia areata. Sequencing was performed with immunoSEQ multiplex PCR; in TCRdb, only in-frame clones are kept and a portion is missing. The repertoire has around 97,000 clones, approximately 58% of them found once; the top ten carry around 8.8%. The sample consisted of CD4+ T cells sorted from blood. These receptors were taken from a human donor in good health. Each CDR3 is given with its conserved first and last residue. D genes are given only for firm matches. Size is omitted from some rows. Given values are once, few, many or a class for expanded clones.

CDR3 DNA	CDR3 protein	D gene	V gene	J gene	clone size
TGCGCCAGCAGCCGGGGACGGGACGAGACCTATGGAGGCTACACCTTC	CASSRGRDETYGGYTF	.	TRBV4-3	TRBJ1-2	.
TGTGCCAGCAGCCTGCCCCGATTGGGAAGGCAGTATTTT	CASSLPRLGRQYF	.	TRBV5-4	TRBJ2-3	.
TGTGCCAGCAGTTTAACCGGGGGGCCCTACGAGCAGTACTTC	CASSLTGGPYEQYF	.	TRBV28	TRBJ2-7	few
TGTGCCAGCAGTTTACGCCGACAGGGCGGCTACACCTTC	CASSLRRQGGYTF	TRBD1	TRBV6-5	TRBJ1-2	.
TGTGCCAGCAGCTCGACAGCTCTGGCGGAAGAGCAGTACTTC	CASSSTALAEEQYF	.	TRBV7-6	TRBJ2-7	.
TGTGCCAGCAGTGAAGCGCGGACAGCTCCTAGCACAGATACGCAGTATTTT	CASSEARTAPSTDTQYF	.	TRBV2	TRBJ2-3	.
TGCGCCAGCAGCTTGGGGACTAGCGGGGGAGAGACCCAGTACTTC	CASSLGTSGGETQYF	TRBD2	TRBV5-1	TRBJ2-5	.
TGTGCCAGCAGTTCGCGGGGCCACTACAATGAGCAGTTCTTC	CASSSRGHYNEQFF	.	TRBV6-5	TRBJ2-1	.
TGTGCCAGCAGCCCCCCAGCGGGGGTTAGGTTAGCTTTCTTT	CASSPPAGVRLAFF	.	TRBV7-9	TRBJ1-1	.
TGCAGCGGACGGAATAGCAATCAGCCCCAGCATTTT	CSGRNSNQPQHF	.	TRBV29-1	TRBJ1-5	few
TGTGCCAGCAACACGGCGGGTCCCTCTGGAAACACCATATATTTT	CASNTAGPSGNTIYF	.	TRBV28	TRBJ1-3	few
TGTGCCAGCAGTGATGTGACTAGCGGGGCCGTCGGGGCCCAGTACTTC	CASSDVTSGAVGAQYF	TRBD2	TRBV25-1	TRBJ2-5	.
TGTGCCAGCAGCTCGACTAGCGGGGGGGAGACCCAGTACTTC	CASSSTSGGETQYF	TRBD2	TRBV7-9	TRBJ2-5	few
TGTGCCAGCAACCGACTAGCGGGGGGGCAAGAGACCCAGTACTTC	CASNRLAGGQETQYF	TRBD2	TRBV2	TRBJ2-5	.
TGCAGCGTTGAAGGGGGAGGAGATACGCAGTATTTT	CSVEGGGDTQYF	.	TRBV29-1	TRBJ2-3	.
TGTGCCAGCAGTGACAGGTCAGGGAAAAGCACAGATACGCAGTATTTT	CASSDRSGKSTDTQYF	.	TRBV6-1	TRBJ2-3	.
TGTGCCAGCAGCCCGGGGCGCCCGTCTGGCTACACCTTC	CASSPGRPSGYTF	.	TRBV6-5	TRBJ1-2	.
TGCAGCGCGAGGGAAAACACCGGGGAGCTGTTTTTT	CSARENTGELFF	.	TRBV29-1	TRBJ2-2	.
TGTGCCAGCAGCGTTGTATCGACTCGAGGCACAGATACGCAGTATTTT	CASSVVSTRGTDTQYF	.	TRBV7-6	TRBJ2-3	.
TGTGCCAGCAGTGAAGCGCAGGGGGGTTACTATGGCTACACCTTC	CASSEAQGGYYGYTF	TRBD1	TRBV6-1	TRBJ1-2	.
TGTGCCTGGACTCCGGGGCGCGCAAACATTCAGTACTTC	CAWTPGRANIQYF	.	TRBV30	TRBJ2-4	.
TGCAGCGTTCGGACAGGGGCTAGCACAGATACGCAGTATTTT	CSVRTGASTDTQYF	TRBD1	TRBV29-1	TRBJ2-3	.
TGTGCCAGTAGGGGAACCAACTCCTACGAGCAGTACTTC	CASRGTNSYEQYF	.	TRBV19	TRBJ2-7	.
TGCGCCAGCAGCCAAGGTAGCGGGGGGGCCAATGAGCAGTTCTTC	CASSQGSGGANEQFF	TRBD2	TRBV4-1	TRBJ2-1	few
TGTGCCAGCAGCTCCCAGGACAGGGGGCGCGTTTTCTTT	CASSSQDRGRVFF	TRBD1	TRBV11-1	TRBJ1-1	.
TGTGCCAGCTCAGTGGACCGCCGGGGCACTGAAGCTTTCTTT	CASSVDRRGTEAFF	.	TRBV18	TRBJ1-1	.
TGTGCCAGCAGTTATCGGGCGGGGGCGACCCAGCATTTT	CASSYRAGATQHF	.	TRBV6-5	TRBJ1-5	few
TGTGCCAGCAGGACGGCTAGCAATCAGCCCCAGCATTTT	CASRTASNQPQHF	.	TRBV2	TRBJ1-5	few
TGCAGCGTTGAGGGGGACAGCCTGACCGGGGAGCTGTTTTTT	CSVEGDSLTGELFF	TRBD1	TRBV29-1	TRBJ2-2	few
TGTGCCAGTAGTGTCCGGGACCTTCGGCAGCATTTT	CASSVRDLRQHF	.	TRBV19	TRBJ1-5	.
TGTGCTAGTGGTAACTCCGACGGCCTCGGGGCGCAGTATTTT	CASGNSDGLGAQYF	.	TRBV12-5	TRBJ2-3	few
TGTGCCAGCAGGGACGGACAGTTTGGGCCCCTCCACTTT	CASRDGQFGPLHF	.	TRBV6-5	TRBJ1-6	.
TGTGCCAGCAGGGAACAAGGGGGGTACACTGAAGCTTTCTTT	CASREQGGYTEAFF	.	TRBV6-1	TRBJ1-1	.
TGTGCCAGCAGCCCCACGGGTCTGGGGTCACCCCTCCACTTT	CASSPTGLGSPLHF	.	TRBV7-9	TRBJ1-6	.
TGTGCCAGCAGTCGGGACAGGGGAAACATTCAGTACTTC	CASSRDRGNIQYF	TRBD1	TRBV5-6	TRBJ2-4	.
TGTGCCAGCAGCTTAGGAGGGGGGTACGAGCAGTACTTC	CASSLGGGYEQYF	.	TRBV7-2	TRBJ2-7	.
TGTGCCAGCAGTGATCCGCAGAAATGGCAGCCCCAGCATTTT	CASSDPQKWQPQHF	.	TRBV6-1	TRBJ1-5	.
TGCGCCAGCAGCTTGGAAGGGGGTGGTAAGCCCCAGCATTTT	CASSLEGGGKPQHF	.	TRBV5-1	TRBJ1-5	.
TGTGCCAGCAGCACCCGGACAGGGGCTGCAGATACGCAGTATTTT	CASSTRTGAADTQYF	TRBD1	TRBV7-2	TRBJ2-3	.
TGTGCCAGCAGTGTAGACAGGTCCAGCCAAGAGACCCAGTACTTC	CASSVDRSSQETQYF	.	TRBV25-1	TRBJ2-5	.
TGCAGCGCCGCGGACAGGGTTTTCTACAATGAGCAGTTCTTC	CSAADRVFYNEQFF	TRBD1	TRBV29-1	TRBJ2-1	.
TGTGCCAGCATGGGGTTCGACGAGCAGTACTTC	CASMGFDEQYF	.	TRBV6-5	TRBJ2-7	.
TGTGCCAGCAGTGAATCCCGGACAGGGGGCTATGGCTACACCTTC	CASSESRTGGYGYTF	TRBD1	TRBV25-1	TRBJ1-2	.
TGCAGTGCTAGAAGAGAGACCCAGTACTTC	CSARRETQYF	.	TRBV20-1	TRBJ2-5	.
TGTGCCAGCAGTTATGGCTCTCAAGAGACCCAGTACTTC	CASSYGSQETQYF	.	TRBV25-1	TRBJ2-5	.